This TCR beta chain was recovered during a study of response to subunit inactivated influenza vaccine. The sample holds many counts of this clonotype. Its antigen is still unknown. Study-level points and caveats: Each seasonal influenza vaccination, the authors suggested, recruits few new T cells.

Via MiXCR, TCRdb re-called the RT-PCR reads, giving one row per CDR3 protein. The sample holds about 580,000 distinct CDR3 sequences, 12% to 15% seen once. Germline assignment: CDR1 SNHLY and CDR2 FYNNEI. The CDR3 loop spans 13 amino acids. Trimming pared 4 bases from V and 2 bases from J, leaving 9 bases between. Sequenced material: PBMCs from blood, taken 11 to 12 days after vaccination. The sequence was obtained from a man in his fifties or sixties who received an inactivated influenza vaccine. V is TRBV2 and J is TRBJ2-7, with no clear D. The CDR3 DNA sequence: TGTGCCAGCAGTGGGACCGTTCCCTACGAGCAGTACTTC. Residues: CASSGTVPYEQYF.